These T cell receptor beta chains were read from a single sample in a study of long-term antiretroviral therapy in people with HIV. The assay was immunoSEQ multiplex PCR, and TCRdb's table has in-frame clones only and misses some. The sample contains some 18,000 clones, around 74% of which appear only once. The sample here was unsorted PBMCs, taken about 2.1 years before starting antiretroviral therapy. These receptors were collected from a man aged 30 to 39 with HIV. CDR3s leave out the opening cysteine and the closing phenylalanine or tryptophan. The order of the fields is V gene, J gene, CDR3 protein.

TRBV7-2	TRBJ1-1	ASSFLAGEAF
TRBV6-4	TRBJ2-3	ASSDSAGSTDTQY
TRBV2	TRBJ2-3	ASSEPGTSTDTQY
TRBV19	TRBJ1-5	ASSIGTGGNQPQH
TRBV30	TRBJ2-2	AWKQGSTGELF
TRBV2	TRBJ1-1	ASKMVGVASEAF
TRBV9	TRBJ2-2	ASSYYGIGELF
TRBV9	TRBJ2-1	ASSQSGGYSYNEQF
TRBV6-6	TRBJ1-1	ASSLTGQGEAF
TRBV30	TRBJ1-2	ALTGVWYGYT
TRBV28	TRBJ2-1	ASSLRGKTSGNEQF
TRBV5-1	TRBJ2-7	ASSTGTSGLSYEQY
TRBV6-6	TRBJ2-7	ASSLSGDRGSYEQY
TRBV29-1	TRBJ1-1	SVVVRGLDTEAF
TRBV7-9	TRBJ1-6	ASSSEGGGGNSPLH
TRBV5-1	TRBJ2-3	ASSLNFRGSDTQY
TRBV19	TRBJ2-5	ASSIGRGPKETQY
TRBV19	TRBJ1-1	ASSISPAGDTEAF
TRBV9	TRBJ2-7	ASSAGTAGYEQY
TRBV27	TRBJ2-1	ASSLWQSSYNEQF
TRBV6-1	TRBJ1-1	ASSELGGNTEAF
TRBV5-1	TRBJ2-3	ASSLDGTSTDTQY
TRBV10-3	TRBJ1-1	AISGAATGAGMNTEAF
TRBV7-3	TRBJ2-7	ASSLMAGGEQY
TRBV7-9	TRBJ2-3	ASSDRSHTDTQY
TRBV9	TRBJ2-3	ASSVSGMKQY
TRBV6-5	TRBJ2-7	ASSYEQGAVTEQY